The clone carrying this T cell receptor beta chain was recorded a few times. Its antigen is as yet unknown. The sample is drawn from a study of T cells after yellow fever vaccination. For the study at large: The fractions with low cell numbers were processed using SMART-Seq v4 Ultra Low Input. The study, taken as a whole, reports: Most primary-vaccination clones recurred post-booster (approximately 95% CD4, more than 85% CD8). Clonotypes shared by both compartments, CD4 and CD8, made up a small share.

Generation of TCR cDNA used 5'RACE template switching (which added a universal primer site and UMIs). MiXCR was run by TCRdb on the 5' RACE reads, yielding one entry per CDR3 protein. The sample lists 620,000 or so distinct CDR3 sequences, more than 9% occurring once. V shed 4 bases and J shed 7 bases, with 22 bases lying between them. CDR3 length: 17 amino acids. Germline loops: CDR1 KGHSH, CDR2 LQKENI. The V call is TRBV18, the J call TRBJ2-2; D ambiguous. This receptor was taken from a man aged 25 to 40 who received the YFV17D yellow fever vaccine. The sample in question was PBMCs, obtained on the day of the yellow fever booster vaccination. DNA of the CDR3: TGTGCCAGCTCACTAGTGCTTCAGGTGGAAACAATCGGGGAGCTGTTTTTT. Its protein product is CASSLVLQVETIGELFF.